A single sample gave rise to the 20 T cell receptor beta chains below, sequenced in a study of cytomegalovirus exposure and HLA in healthy donors. Use of 60 Vbeta and 13 Jbeta primers characterized the PCR. TCRdb keeps only in-frame clones here, not all; method: immunoSEQ multiplex PCR. The sample consists of about 150,000 clones, roughly 68% of them appearing once. The sample consisted of PBMCs. The receptors derive from a man aged 55 to 70 in good health and CMV-seronegative.

J is TRBJ1-1 and V is TRBV28; the match to TRBD1 covers 7 bases. The CDR3 has 14 amino acids. V was clipped by 5 bases and J by 2 bases; unmatched bases: 5. CDR1 is MDHEN and CDR2 is SYDVKM in the germline V gene. The CDR3 DNA reads as TGTGCCAGCAGTGGAAACAGGGGAAACACTGAAGCTTTCTTT. Its protein is CASSGNRGNTEAFF. Full variable domain (outside the CDR3, taken from reference TRBV28 and TRBJ1-1): DVKVTQSSRYLVKRTGEKVFLECVQDMDHENMFWYRQDPGLGLRLIYFSYDVKMKEKGDIPEGYSVSREKKERFSLILESASTNQTSMYLCASSGNRGNTEAFFGQGTRLTVV.

CDR3 protein: CASSKGTSLYNEQFF. The CDR3 DNA reads TGTGCCAGCTCTAAGGGGACTAGCCTTTACAATGAGCAGTTCTTC. The chain recombines TRBV6-5 with TRBJ2-1; TRBD2 matches 9 bases. Germline CDR1 reads MNHEY; CDR2 reads SVGAGI. V trimming: 8 bases; J trimming: 4 bases; junction bases outside the gene matches: 9. The CDR3 is 15 residues long.

V usage is TRBV10-3 and J usage is TRBJ2-3, with 13 bases aligning to TRBD2. Looked up from germline, CDR1 is ENHRY and CDR2 is SYGVKD. The CDR3 is made up of 16 amino acids. Germline trimming cut 6 bases from V and 4 bases from J; bases unmatched to any gene: 7. The CDR3 spells CAIRGLAGVRADTQYF. Here the CDR3 DNA reads TGTGCCATCAGAGGACTAGCGGGAGTCAGGGCAGATACGCAGTATTTT.

The V and J genes are TRBV19 and TRBJ1-1, with D possibly being TRBD1 (6 bases). The CDR3 consists of 13 residues. The germline V gene encodes CDR1 LNHDA and CDR2 SQIVND (reference sequence). Trimming cost V 4 bases and J 7 bases, with 13 bases left between them. This CDR3 is CASSTGQQGEAFF. The CDR3 region has the DNA TGTGCCAGTAGTACCGGACAGCAAGGTGAAGCTTTCTTT.

The rearrangement links TRBV19 to TRBJ1-2, with TRBD1 matching over 10 bases. Germline CDR1 and CDR2: LNHDA and SQIVND (reference sequence). The length of the CDR3 is 17 residues. V lost 6 bases and J lost 2; bases outside the gene matches: 12. The CDR3 spells CASSTETGGFENYGYTF. The CDR3 DNA is TGTGCCAGTAGCACAGAGACAGGGGGCTTCGAGAACTATGGCTACACCTTC.

This chain uses TRBV29-1 with TRBJ2-3, with TRBD1 matching 8 bases. This CDR3 comprises 14 residues. With V trimmed by 5 bases and J by 1 base, 5 bases remained unmatched. CDR1 is SQVTM and CDR2 is ANQGSEA in the germline V gene. The CDR3 DNA reads TGCAGCGTTAGGGACAGGAGTCGCACAGATACGCAGTATTTT. Translating it yields CSVRDRSRTDTQYF.

This clone is a singleton in its sample. For the CDR3, the DNA is TGTGCCAGCAACTCCCAGGGGGCAGGTGAAAAACTGTTTTTT. Its protein is CASNSQGAGEKLFF. V and J are TRBV28 and TRBJ1-4, with 8 bases identical to TRBD1. Trimming cost V 7 bases and J 7 bases; bases outside gene matches: 8. The CDR3 extends over 14 amino acids. CDR1 and CDR2 (germline): MDHEN, SYDVKM.

J is TRBJ2-2 and V is TRBV4-2; the match to TRBD1 covers 7 bases. CDR3 size: 15 residues. Germline loops: CDR1 LGHNA, CDR2 YNFKEQ. V trimming: 2 bases; J trimming: 5 bases; junction bases outside the gene matches: 5. CDR3 DNA sequence: TGTGCCAGCAGCCAAAACAGGGGAGAAACCGGGGAGCTGTTTTTT. Protein sequence: CASSQNRGETGELFF.

The gene calls are TRBV30 and TRBJ1-1; TRBD1 matches at 7 bases. The CDR3 contains 14 residues. Looked up from germline, CDR1 is GTSNPN and CDR2 is SVGIG (reference sequence). With 2 bases clipped from V and 7 bases from J, the junction kept 10 bases outside the gene matches. The DNA of the CDR3 is TGTGCCTGGAGTTTTGGACAGGCCGAGGGTGAAGCTTTCTTT. It translates to CAWSFGQAEGEAFF.

This clone came up a few times. The V gene is TRBV7-2, the J gene TRBJ1-2; 7 nucleotides line up with TRBD1. V shed 5 bases, J shed 6 bases, and the junction held 18 bases outside the gene matches. Per the germline V gene, CDR1 is SGHTA and CDR2 is FQGNSA. This CDR3 has 17 residues. The CDR3 is CASSRSGRQGGSNGYTF. The DNA for the CDR3 is TGTGCCAGCAGCCGCTCTGGCCGACAGGGAGGCTCGAATGGCTACACCTTC.

The chain recombines TRBV10-3 with TRBJ2-2, with 12 bases matching TRBD2. The CDR3 extends over 16 amino acids. V was pared by 2 bases and J by 4 bases, with 2 bases of the junction left unmatched. CDR1 is ENHRY and CDR2 is SYGVKD in the germline V gene. CDR3 sequence: CAISEMGLAGTGELFF. DNA for the CDR3: TGTGCCATCAGTGAGATGGGACTAGCGGGCACCGGGGAGCTGTTTTTT.

The chain has TRBV19 and TRBJ2-3; tentatively, D is TRBD2 (5 bases). The CDR3 has 12 residues. V lost 9 bases and J lost 1, with 8 bases in between. Germline CDR1 is LNHDA and CDR2 is SQIVND (reference sequence). CDR3: CASGAGTDTQYF. CDR3 DNA sequence: TGTGCCAGCGGAGCGGGCACAGATACGCAGTATTTT.

The chain carries TRBV27 and TRBJ2-1, with 11 nucleotides matching TRBD2. The CDR3 length is 18 residues. V shed 4 bases and J 6 bases; nucleotides not matched to a gene: 14. Germline V gives CDR1 MNHEY, CDR2 SMNVEV (reference sequence). The CDR3: CASSSPSPLAGGFNEQFF. The DNA for the CDR3 is TGTGCCAGCAGTTCCCCCTCTCCTCTAGCGGGAGGATTCAATGAGCAGTTCTTC.

This clone was picked up a small number of times. The chain carries TRBV7-2 and TRBJ2-2; no reliable D call. The V gene's germline CDR1 is SGHTA and CDR2 FQGNSA. Deletions cut 1 base from V and 2 bases from J, with 11 bases between. The CDR3 is 16 amino acids. The CDR3 reads CASSLGRSLNTGELFF. DNA of the CDR3: TGTGCCAGCAGCTTAGGAAGAAGTCTAAACACCGGGGAGCTGTTTTTT.

The V call is TRBV5-1, the J call TRBJ1-1; 8 bases align to TRBD1. The germline gives CDR1 SGHRS, CDR2 YFSETQ. After removal of 3 bases from V and 4 bases from J, the junction contained 8 bases not matched to a gene. The CDR3 spans 15 residues. Here the CDR3 DNA reads TGCGCCAGCAGCTGGGCGGGACAGGATAGCACTGAAGCTTTCTTT. Protein sequence: CASSWAGQDSTEAFF.

The sample holds a few counts of this clone. J is TRBJ1-2 and V is TRBV7-2, with TRBD1 as a possible D gene (6 bases). Germline CDR1 is SGHTA and CDR2 is FQGNSA. V was cut by 4 bases and J by 1 base, with 10 bases left in between. This CDR3 contains 14 residues. The CDR3 protein is CASSSGQLNYGYTF. CDR3 bases: TGTGCCAGCAGCTCCGGACAGCTTAACTATGGCTACACCTTC.

Written as DNA, the CDR3 is TGTGCCAGCAGTTACTTTGGACTAGCGGGAGAAGAGACCCAGTACTTC. This gives the protein CASSYFGLAGEETQYF. The genes are TRBV6-5 and TRBJ2-5; 13 nucleotides align to TRBD2. Germline-derived CDR1 and CDR2 are MNHEY and SVGAGI. The CDR3 length is 16 residues. The ends lost 1 base at V and 3 bases at J; junction bases unmatched: 2.

Details on this clone: Other DNA sequences from this sample encode an identical CDR3 as well. The rearrangement joins TRBV5-1 to TRBJ1-4, with D hard to call. Germline assignment: CDR1 SGHRS and CDR2 YFSETQ. The V and J ends lost 6 bases and 0 bases respectively, with 6 bases between them. The CDR3 sequence is 13 residues long. This chain's CDR3 is CASTTATNEKLFF. CDR3 nucleotide sequence: TGCGCCAGCACCACAGCAACTAATGAAAAACTGTTTTTT.

The chain is built from TRBV9 and TRBJ2-3; the match to TRBD2 covers 10 bases. Germline CDR1 and CDR2: SGDLS and YYNGEE. The trim removed 0 bases at V and 3 bases at J, leaving 10 bases unmatched. The CDR3 is 18 residues long. CDR3 coding DNA: TGTGCCAGCAGCGTAGTCCAGGGAGCGGGAGGGCCAACAGATACGCAGTATTTT. The encoded protein is CASSVVQGAGGPTDTQYF.

This clone was detected once. V gene TRBV7-3 combines with J gene TRBJ2-1, with TRBD1 identical over 7 bases. V trimming: 1 base; J trimming: 9 bases; junction bases outside the gene matches: 9. The CDR3 runs 15 residues. Germline assignment: CDR1 SGHTA and CDR2 FQGTGA. CDR3 DNA: TGTGCCAGCAGCTTAAGTGGGCAGGGGGTACGTGAGCAGTTCTTC. This encodes CASSLSGQGVREQFF. Variable domain in full (rest from reference TRBV7-3 and TRBJ2-1): GAGVSQTPSNKVTEKGKYVELRCDPISGHTALYWYRQSLGQGPEFLIYFQGTGAADDSGLPNDRFFAVRPEGSVSTLKIQRTERGDSAVYLCASSLSGQGVREQFFGPGTRLTVL.